This T cell receptor (beta chain) was documented in a study of post-analysis software for immune sequencing data. Study conclusions and caveats: Controls showed significantly higher normalized Chao1 diversity than did multiple sclerosis patients. Controls showed lower frequencies than patients for roughly five TRBV segments, and TRBV5-6, TRBV5-1 and TRBV20-1 were among these.

In germline, CDR1 is SGHVS, CDR2 FQNEAQ. Unmatched junction bases numbered 10, after V lost 3 bases and J lost 8 bases. The CDR3 is made up of 16 amino acids. Only a few counts were recorded for this clonotype. The target antigen is unknown. The TCR beta cDNA libraries carried unique molecular identifiers. TCRdb recomputed calls from the PCR reads with MiXCR, one row per CDR3 protein. The sample yields fewer than 550,000 distinct CDR3 sequences, around a third seen once. V and J are TRBV7-8 and TRBJ2-1, with 10 bases identical to TRBD1. The origin of this receptor is a girl aged 2-17 years with multiple sclerosis. Sequenced sample: blood. CDR3 nucleotides: TGTGCCAGCAGCTTCCTACGGACAGGGGGTATCGATGAGCAGTTCTTC. Amino acids: CASSFLRTGGIDEQFF.